This T cell receptor beta chain was captured by sequencing in a study of CXCR3-negative and CXCR3-positive naive CD8 T cells. Study findings and constraints: TRB CDR3 properties indicated TCR strength, while surface CD5 was similar across naive subsets. The study found that naive CXCR3-negative and CXCR3-positive cells shared TRBV-TRBJ usage, while memory cells differed. Compared with CXCR3-negative naive cells, CXCR3-positive naive cells showed more hydrophobic TRB CDR3s.

With respect to this clonotype: Its antigen is unknown.

The libraries of TRB cDNA were constructed through 5' RACE using UMI labels. TCRdb processed the 5' RACE reads again and assigns one entry to each CDR3 protein, with no DNA. This sample contains about 130,000 distinct CDR3 sequences. The CDR3 has 13 residues. CDR1 DFQATT and CDR2 SNEGSKA come from the germline V gene (reference sequence). The J gene is TRBJ2-7, the V gene TRBV20-1; the D gene TCRdb calls, TRBD1, cannot be checked with no DNA. The source is a human donor in good health. Some clones in this sample may be carry-over from other donors' samples. The source material was naive CXCR3- CD8+ T cells from blood. Subset here: CD45RO-CCR7+CD27+CD95- naive CD8+ T cells lacking CXCR3 (TNR3-). This CDR3 reads CSARGDRDYEQYF.